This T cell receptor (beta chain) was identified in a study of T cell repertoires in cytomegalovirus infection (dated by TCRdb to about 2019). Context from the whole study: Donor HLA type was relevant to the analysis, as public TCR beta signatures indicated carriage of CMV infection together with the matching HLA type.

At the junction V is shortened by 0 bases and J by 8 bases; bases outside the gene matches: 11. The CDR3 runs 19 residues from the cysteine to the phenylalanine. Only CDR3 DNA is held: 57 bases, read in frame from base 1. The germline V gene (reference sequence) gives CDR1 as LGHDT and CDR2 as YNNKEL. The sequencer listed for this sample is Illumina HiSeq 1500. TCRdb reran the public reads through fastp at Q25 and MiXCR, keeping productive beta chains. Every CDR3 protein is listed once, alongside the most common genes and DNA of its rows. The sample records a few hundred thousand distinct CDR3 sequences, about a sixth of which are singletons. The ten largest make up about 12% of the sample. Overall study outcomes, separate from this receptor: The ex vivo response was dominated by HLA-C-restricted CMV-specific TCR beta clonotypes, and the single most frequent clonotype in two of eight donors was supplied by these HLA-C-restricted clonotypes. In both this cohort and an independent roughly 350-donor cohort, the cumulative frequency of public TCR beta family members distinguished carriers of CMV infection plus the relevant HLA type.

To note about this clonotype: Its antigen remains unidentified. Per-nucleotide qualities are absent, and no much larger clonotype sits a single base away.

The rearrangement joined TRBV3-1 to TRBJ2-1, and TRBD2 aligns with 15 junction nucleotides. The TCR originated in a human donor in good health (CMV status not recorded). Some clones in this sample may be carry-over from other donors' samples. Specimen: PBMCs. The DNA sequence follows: TGTGCCAGCAGCCAAGATCCCAGGACTAGCGGGGGGGCCGGCGATGAGCAGTTCTTC. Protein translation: CASSQDPRTSGGAGDEQFF.